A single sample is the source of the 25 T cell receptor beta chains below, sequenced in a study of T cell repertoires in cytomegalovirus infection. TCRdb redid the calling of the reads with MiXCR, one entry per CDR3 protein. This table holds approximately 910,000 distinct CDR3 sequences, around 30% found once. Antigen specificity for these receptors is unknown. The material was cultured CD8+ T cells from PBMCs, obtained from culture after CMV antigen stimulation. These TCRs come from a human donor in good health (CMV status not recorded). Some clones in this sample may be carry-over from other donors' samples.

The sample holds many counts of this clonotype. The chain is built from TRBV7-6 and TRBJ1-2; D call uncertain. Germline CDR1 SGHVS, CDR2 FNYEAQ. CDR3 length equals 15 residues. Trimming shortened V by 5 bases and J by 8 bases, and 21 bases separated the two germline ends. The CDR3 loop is CASSPLLGVSEGYTF. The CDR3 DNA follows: TGTGCCAGCAGCCCTCTGCTCGGGGTTTCGGAGGGCTACACCTTC.

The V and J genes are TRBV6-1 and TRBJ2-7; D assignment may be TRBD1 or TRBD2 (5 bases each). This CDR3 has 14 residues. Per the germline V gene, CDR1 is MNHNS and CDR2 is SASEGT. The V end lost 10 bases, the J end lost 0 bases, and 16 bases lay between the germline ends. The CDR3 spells CAIRDLSSSYEQYV. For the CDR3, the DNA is TGTGCCATCCGGGACCTTTCGAGCTCCTACGAGCAGTACGTC.

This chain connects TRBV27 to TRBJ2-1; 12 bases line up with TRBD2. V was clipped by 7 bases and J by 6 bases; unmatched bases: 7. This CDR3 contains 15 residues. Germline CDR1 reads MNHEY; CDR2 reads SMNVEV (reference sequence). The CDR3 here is CASTRTSGEGNEQFF. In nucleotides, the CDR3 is TGTGCCAGCACCAGGACTAGCGGGGAGGGCAATGAGCAGTTCTTC.

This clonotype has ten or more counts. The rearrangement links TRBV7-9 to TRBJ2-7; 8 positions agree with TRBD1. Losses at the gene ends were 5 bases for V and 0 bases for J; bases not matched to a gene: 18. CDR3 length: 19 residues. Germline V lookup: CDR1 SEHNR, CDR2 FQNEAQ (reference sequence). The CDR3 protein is CASSTDRGTKPLSSYEQYV. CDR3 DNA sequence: TGTGCCAGCAGCACCGACAGGGGAACCAAACCTCTGAGCTCCTACGAGCAGTACGTC.

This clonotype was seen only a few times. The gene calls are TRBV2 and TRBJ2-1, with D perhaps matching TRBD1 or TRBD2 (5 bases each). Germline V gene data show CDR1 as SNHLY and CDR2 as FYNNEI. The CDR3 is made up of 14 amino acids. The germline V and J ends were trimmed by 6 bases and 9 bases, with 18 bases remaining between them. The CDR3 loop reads CASSDPGKRGEQFF. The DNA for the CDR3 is TGTGCCAGCAGCGACCCGGGGAAGAGGGGTGAGCAGTTCTTC. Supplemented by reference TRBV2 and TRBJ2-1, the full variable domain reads EPEVTQTPSHQVTQMGQEVILRCVPISNHLYFYWYRQILGQKVEFLVSFYNNEISEKSEIFDDQFSVERPDGSNFTLKIRSTKLEDSAMYFCASSDPGKRGEQFFGPGTRLTVL.

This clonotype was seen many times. The CDR3 here is CASSLSPGGDNYGYTF. The CDR3 region has the DNA TGTGCCAGCAGTTTAAGCCCAGGGGGGGATAACTATGGCTACACCTTC. The chain carries TRBV6-1 and TRBJ1-2, with 7 bases matching TRBD1. The ends lost 5 bases at V and 1 base at J; junction bases unmatched: 10. CDR3 length equals 16 residues. Germline V gene lookup returns CDR1 MNHNS and CDR2 SASEGT.

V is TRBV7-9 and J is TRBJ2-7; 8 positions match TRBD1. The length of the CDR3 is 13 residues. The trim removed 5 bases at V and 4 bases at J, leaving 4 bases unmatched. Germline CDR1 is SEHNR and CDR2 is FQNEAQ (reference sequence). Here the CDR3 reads CASSQGQVYEQYF. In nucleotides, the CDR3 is TGTGCCAGCAGCCAGGGACAGGTTTACGAGCAGTACTTC.

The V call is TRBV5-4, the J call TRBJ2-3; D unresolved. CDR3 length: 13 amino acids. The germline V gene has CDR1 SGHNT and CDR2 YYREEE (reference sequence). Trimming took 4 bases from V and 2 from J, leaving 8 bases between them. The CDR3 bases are TGTGCCAGCAGCGAAATCAACACAGATACGCAGTATTTT. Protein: CASSEINTDTQYF. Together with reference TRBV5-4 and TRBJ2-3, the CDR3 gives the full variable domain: ETGVTQSPTHLIKTRGQQVTLRCSSQSGHNTVSWYQQALGQGPQFIFQYYREEENGRGNFPPRFSGLQFPNYSSELNVNALELDDSALYLCASSEINTDTQYFGPGTRLTVL.

For the CDR3, the DNA is TGTGCCAGCAGGGAGACAGGGAGTACAGATACGCAGTATTTT. Translated, it gives CASRETGSTDTQYF. The chain uses TRBV12-3 or TRBV12-4 and TRBJ2-3; 7 positions match TRBD1. The CDR3 loop spans 14 amino acids. V dropped 6 bases and J dropped 3; count of bases not matched to a gene: 6.

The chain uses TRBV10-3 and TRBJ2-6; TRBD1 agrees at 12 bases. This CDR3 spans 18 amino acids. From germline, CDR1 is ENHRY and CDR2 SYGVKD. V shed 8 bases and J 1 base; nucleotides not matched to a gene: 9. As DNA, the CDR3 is TGTGCCATCTTGATCAAGGGACAGGGGGCATCTGGGGCCAACGTCCTGACTTTC. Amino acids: CAILIKGQGASGANVLTF.

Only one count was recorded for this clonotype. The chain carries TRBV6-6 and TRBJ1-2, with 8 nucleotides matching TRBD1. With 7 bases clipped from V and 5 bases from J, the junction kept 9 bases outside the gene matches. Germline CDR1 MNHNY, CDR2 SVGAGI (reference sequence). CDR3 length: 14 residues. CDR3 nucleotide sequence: TGTGCCAGCACCCGGACAGGGACGCTTTATGGCTACACCTTC. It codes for CASTRTGTLYGYTF.

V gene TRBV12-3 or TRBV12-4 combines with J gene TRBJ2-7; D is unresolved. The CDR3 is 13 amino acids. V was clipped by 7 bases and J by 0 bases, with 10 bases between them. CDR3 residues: CASKAAYSYEQYF. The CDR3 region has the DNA TGTGCCAGCAAAGCAGCCTACTCCTACGAGCAGTACTTC.

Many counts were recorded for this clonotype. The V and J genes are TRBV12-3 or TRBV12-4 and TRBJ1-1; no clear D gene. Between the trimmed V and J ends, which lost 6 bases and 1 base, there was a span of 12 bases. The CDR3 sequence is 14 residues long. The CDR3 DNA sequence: TGTGCCAGCAGCCCCAATTCTGCGAACACTGAAGCTTTCTTT. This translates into CASSPNSANTEAFF.

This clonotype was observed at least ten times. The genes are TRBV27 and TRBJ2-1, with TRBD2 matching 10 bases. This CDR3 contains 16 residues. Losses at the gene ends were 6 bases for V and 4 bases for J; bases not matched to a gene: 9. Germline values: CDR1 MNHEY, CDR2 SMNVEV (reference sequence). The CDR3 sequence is CASSLIAGGPYNEQFF. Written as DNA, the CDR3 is TGTGCCAGCAGCCTAATAGCGGGGGGCCCATACAATGAGCAGTTCTTC.

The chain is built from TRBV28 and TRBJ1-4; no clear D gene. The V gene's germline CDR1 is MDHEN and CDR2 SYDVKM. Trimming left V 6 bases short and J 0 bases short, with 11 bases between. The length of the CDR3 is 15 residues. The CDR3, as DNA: TGTGCCAGCAGAGAAGTTGTTCCAACTAATGAAAAACTGTTTTTT. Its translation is CASREVVPTNEKLFF. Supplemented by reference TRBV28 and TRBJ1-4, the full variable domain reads DVKVTQSSRYLVKRTGEKVFLECVQDMDHENMFWYRQDPGLGLRLIYFSYDVKMKEKGDIPEGYSVSREKKERFSLILESASTNQTSMYLCASREVVPTNEKLFFGSGTQLSVL.

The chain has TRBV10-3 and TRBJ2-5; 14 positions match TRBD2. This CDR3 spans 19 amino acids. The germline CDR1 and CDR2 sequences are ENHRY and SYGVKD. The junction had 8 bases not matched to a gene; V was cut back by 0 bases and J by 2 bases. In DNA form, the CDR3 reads TGTGCCATCAGTGAGTCTCATCCCGGACTAGCGGGGGGACAAGAGACCCAGTACTTC. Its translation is CAISESHPGLAGGQETQYF.

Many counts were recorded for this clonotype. The CDR3 DNA follows: TGTGCCAGCAGTTCGGATGGCACAGGGATAATCAAGCCCCAGCATTTT. As protein: CASSSDGTGIIKPQHF. V usage is TRBV7-8 and J usage is TRBJ1-5; weak D call: TRBD1 (6 bases). The V end was cut by 6 bases, the J end by 8 bases, with 23 bases between. The CDR3 spans 16 residues. Germline V gene lookup returns CDR1 SGHVS and CDR2 FQNEAQ.

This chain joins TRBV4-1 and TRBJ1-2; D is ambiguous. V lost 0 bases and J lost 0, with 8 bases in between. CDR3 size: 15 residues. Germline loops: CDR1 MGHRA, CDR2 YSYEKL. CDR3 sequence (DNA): TGCGCCAGCAGCCAAGACGCCCATACTAACTATGGCTACACCTTC. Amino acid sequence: CASSQDAHTNYGYTF.

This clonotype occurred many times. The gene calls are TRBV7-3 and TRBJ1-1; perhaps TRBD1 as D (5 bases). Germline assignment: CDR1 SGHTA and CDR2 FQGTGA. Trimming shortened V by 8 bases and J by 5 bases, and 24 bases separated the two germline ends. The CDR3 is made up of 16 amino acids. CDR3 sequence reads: CASSARPMGGGTEAFF. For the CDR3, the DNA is TGTGCCAGCTCTGCCCGTCCCATGGGGGGGGGAACTGAAGCTTTCTTT.

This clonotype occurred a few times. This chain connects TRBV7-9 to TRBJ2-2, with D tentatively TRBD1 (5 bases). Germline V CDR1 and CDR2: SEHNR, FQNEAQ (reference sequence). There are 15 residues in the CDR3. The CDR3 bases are TGTGCTTGCAGGGTCAAAGGCTCGAACACCGGGGAGCTGTTTTTT. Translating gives CACRVKGSNTGELFF.

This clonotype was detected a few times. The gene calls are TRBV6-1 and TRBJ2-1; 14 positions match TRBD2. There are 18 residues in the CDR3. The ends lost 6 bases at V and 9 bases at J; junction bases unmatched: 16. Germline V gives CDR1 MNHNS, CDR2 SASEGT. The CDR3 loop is CASSHGPGTSGGWGEQFF. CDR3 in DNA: TGTGCCAGCAGCCACGGTCCCGGGACTAGCGGGGGTTGGGGTGAGCAGTTCTTC.

DNA of the CDR3: TGTGCCAGCAGCTTAGAGGGACTAGCGGTTAATGAGCAGTTCTTC. Translated: CASSLEGLAVNEQFF. The chain links TRBV11-2 to TRBJ2-1, with 11 bases fitting TRBD2. The V gene end was trimmed by 0 bases and the J gene end by 7 bases; junction bases not matched to a gene: 2. Germline V gene lookup returns CDR1 SGHAT and CDR2 FQNNGV. The CDR3 runs 15 residues.

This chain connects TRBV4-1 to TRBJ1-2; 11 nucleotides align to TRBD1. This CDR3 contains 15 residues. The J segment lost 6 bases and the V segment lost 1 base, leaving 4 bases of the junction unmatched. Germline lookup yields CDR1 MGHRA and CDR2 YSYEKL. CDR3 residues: CASSQVGQGADGYTF. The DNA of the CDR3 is TGCGCCAGCAGCCAAGTCGGACAGGGGGCGGATGGCTACACCTTC.

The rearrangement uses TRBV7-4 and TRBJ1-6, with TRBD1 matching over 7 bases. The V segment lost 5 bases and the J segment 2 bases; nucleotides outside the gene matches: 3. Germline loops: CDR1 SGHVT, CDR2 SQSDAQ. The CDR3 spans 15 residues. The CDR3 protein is CASSVGTAYNSPLHF. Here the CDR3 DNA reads TGTGCCAGCAGCGTGGGGACAGCCTATAATTCACCCCTCCACTTT.

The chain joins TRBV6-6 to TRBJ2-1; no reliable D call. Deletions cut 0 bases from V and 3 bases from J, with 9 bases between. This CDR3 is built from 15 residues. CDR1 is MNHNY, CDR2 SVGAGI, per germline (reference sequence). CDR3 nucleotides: TGTGCCAGCAGTTACTCGATTGGTATCTACAATGAGCAGTTCTTC. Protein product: CASSYSIGIYNEQFF.